This is a list of T cell receptor beta chains from one sample in a study of early T cells in non-severe SARS-CoV-2 infection. TCRdb used MiXCR to reprocess the 5' RACE reads, holding one entry per CDR3 protein. The sample includes 52,000 or so distinct CDR3 sequences, roughly an eighth of them seen just once. Sequences were obtained from whole blood. Every receptor here comes from an adult who was a healthcare worker with PCR-confirmed SARS-CoV-2 infection or an uninfected control (not recorded which). The CDR3 runs from the conserved cysteine through the conserved F or W. A D gene is named only where the DNA matches it firmly. Clone sizes are given selectively: once, few, many, or a class where the clone is expanded.

v_gene	d_gene	abundance	j_gene	CDR3aa	CDR3nt
TRBV6-2/TRBV6-3	.	many	TRBJ1-1	CASSSLGGQLNTEAFF	TGTGCCAGCAGCTCCTTGGGGGGGCAGCTGAACACTGAAGCTTTCTTT
TRBV5-5	.	many	TRBJ1-4	CASSLLTNEKLFF	TGTGCCAGCAGCTTGTTGACGAATGAAAAACTGTTTTTT
TRBV30	.	.	TRBJ1-1	CACQAREPTEAFF	TGTGCCTGTCAGGCCCGAGAGCCTACTGAAGCTTTCTTT
TRBV28	TRBD1	.	TRBJ2-5	CASSLPDRVQETQYF	TGTGCCAGCAGTTTACCAGACAGGGTCCAAGAGACCCAGTACTTC
TRBV7-9	.	many	TRBJ1-2	CASSFNENYGYTF	TGTGCCAGCAGCTTCAACGAGAACTATGGCTACACCTTC
TRBV6-5	TRBD1	.	TRBJ2-7	CATRQGYEQYF	TGTGCCACCCGACAGGGCTACGAGCAGTACTTC
TRBV10-3	TRBD1	many	TRBJ2-7	CAISESGQVREQYF	TGTGCCATCAGTGAGTCGGGACAGGTCAGGGAGCAGTACTTC
TRBV7-2	.	.	TRBJ1-1	CASSLLSMNTEAFF	TGTGCCAGCAGCTTACTTTCGATGAACACTGAAGCTTTCTTT
TRBV4-3	.	few	TRBJ2-7	CASSQDPNSYEQYF	TGCGCCAGCAGCCAAGATCCAAACTCCTACGAGCAGTACTTC
TRBV18	.	many	TRBJ2-3	CASSPQVTDTQYF	TGTGCCAGCTCACCACAGGTTACAGATACGCAGTATTTT
TRBV6-2/TRBV6-3	.	.	TRBJ1-5	CASSAYQGPWDQPQHF	TGTGCCAGCAGTGCATACCAGGGGCCTTGGGATCAGCCCCAGCATTTT
TRBV19	.	few	TRBJ2-2	CASSLISANTGELFF	TGTGCCAGTTCACTTATCTCCGCGAACACCGGGGAGCTGTTTTTT
TRBV7-9	TRBD1	few	TRBJ2-1	CASSFGTGSYNEQFF	TGTGCCAGCAGCTTCGGGACAGGTTCCTACAATGAGCAGTTCTTC